This T cell receptor beta chain was recorded in a study of blood T cell repertoires in COVID-19. About the study: Researchers got acute and convalescent COVID-19 samples from the United States, Italy and Spain. Nucleic acid was either cDNA or gDNA, and it came from T cells, B-cell-depleted T cells, or PBMCs.

In the authors' workflow: Counts of nucleated cells, estimated from reference gene primer amplification, were obtained. Generated by immunoSEQ multiplex PCR, the TCRdb table keeps only in-frame clones and is missing some. The V and J calls and clone size are taken from that table; D and trimming were inferred from the DNA. The sample contains 150,000 to 200,000 clones, approximately 86% of which appear only once. CDR1 and CDR2 (germline): SGHDT, YYEEEE. CDR3 length: 14 amino acids. V lost 1 base to trimming and J lost 7 bases, with 12 bases between them. The source of this sequence is a young woman with active or convalescent COVID-19. Material for sequencing was peripheral blood. V and J are TRBV5-6 and TRBJ1-5, with D unresolved. The CDR3 spells CASSLTVPRQPQHF. Written as DNA, the CDR3 is TGTGCCAGCAGCTTGACGGTCCCCAGGCAGCCCCAGCATTTT.